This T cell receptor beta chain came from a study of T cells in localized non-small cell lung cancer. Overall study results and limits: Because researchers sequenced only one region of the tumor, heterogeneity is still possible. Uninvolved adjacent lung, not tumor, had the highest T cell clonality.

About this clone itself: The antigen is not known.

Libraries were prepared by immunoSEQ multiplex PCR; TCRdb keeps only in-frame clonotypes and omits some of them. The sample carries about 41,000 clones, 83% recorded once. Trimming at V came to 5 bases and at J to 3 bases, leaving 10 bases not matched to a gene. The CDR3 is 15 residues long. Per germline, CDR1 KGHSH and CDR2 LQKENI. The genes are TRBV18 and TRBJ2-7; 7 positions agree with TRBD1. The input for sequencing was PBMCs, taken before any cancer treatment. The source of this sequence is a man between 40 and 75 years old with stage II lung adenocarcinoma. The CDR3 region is CASSARRDSFYEQYF. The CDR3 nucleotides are TGTGCCAGCTCAGCTCGTCGGGACAGCTTCTACGAGCAGTACTTC.